The 9 T cell receptor beta chains below come from one sample, sequenced in a study of blood T cell repertoires in COVID-19. The table came from immunoSEQ multiplex PCR; TCRdb's copy has only in-frame clones and leaves some out. The data contain about 200,000 clones, about 80% of them singletons. Material for sequencing was PBMCs or T cells enriched from blood (not recorded which). The receptor set was obtained from a middle-aged man who had recovered from COVID-19.

V usage is TRBV25-1 and J usage is TRBJ1-6; no reliable D call. The CDR3 sequence is 16 residues long. Trimming took off 1 base at V and 0 bases at J, with 7 bases between the two ends. Germline-derived CDR1 and CDR2 are MGHDK and SYGVNS. The CDR3 DNA is TGTGCCAGCAGTGAATTAGGGAGCTCCTATAATTCACCCCTCCACTTT. Translated: CASSELGSSYNSPLHF.

V usage is TRBV18 and J usage is TRBJ1-4, with 8 positions matching TRBD1. This CDR3 has 16 amino acids. Germline values: CDR1 KGHSH, CDR2 LQKENI. The V segment lost 3 bases and the J segment 2 bases; nucleotides outside the gene matches: 5. The CDR3 here is CASSPNRQGTNEKLFF. The DNA of the CDR3 is TGTGCCAGCTCACCGAACCGACAGGGGACTAATGAAAAACTGTTTTTT.

The chain uses TRBV4-2 and TRBJ2-7, with D perhaps matching TRBD2 (5 bases). This CDR3 is 15 amino acids long. V was shortened by 1 base and J by 1 base, with 11 bases between the two germline ends. The germline V gene encodes CDR1 LGHNA and CDR2 YNFKEQ. The CDR3 reads CASSQGAGDSYEQYF. Here the CDR3 DNA reads TGTGCCAGCAGCCAAGGGGCCGGGGATTCCTACGAGCAGTACTTC.

As to this clone: The junction and the germline gene differ at one end; a read error may be behind it. The rearrangement uses TRBV6-5 and TRBJ1-1, with TRBD1 matching over 7 bases. Germline-derived CDR1 and CDR2 are MNHEY and SVGAGI. The CDR3 contains 12 residues. CDR3 in amino acids: CVSFDRDREAFF. The CDR3 DNA reads TGTGTCAGCTTCGACAGGGATCGTGAAGCTTTCTTT.

V and J are TRBV28 and TRBJ2-6, with 7 bases that match TRBD1. The J segment lost 1 base and the V segment lost 5 bases, leaving 11 bases of the junction unmatched. CDR1 is MDHEN and CDR2 is SYDVKM in the germline V gene. The CDR3 extends over 18 amino acids. The CDR3 is CASSQLQGYLSGANVLTF. CDR3 DNA: TGTGCCAGCAGTCAGCTACAGGGGTATCTATCTGGGGCCAACGTCCTGACTTTC. The full variable domain, completed using reference TRBV28 and TRBJ2-6, is DVKVTQSSRYLVKRTGEKVFLECVQDMDHENMFWYRQDPGLGLRLIYFSYDVKMKEKGDIPEGYSVSREKKERFSLILESASTNQTSMYLCASSQLQGYLSGANVLTFGAGSRLTVL.

The J gene is TRBJ2-5, the V gene TRBV3-1 (or the pseudogene TRBV3-2), with D uncertain. This CDR3 has 14 residues. The V end lost 1 base, the J end lost 2 bases, and 8 bases lay between the germline ends. The germline gives CDR1 LGHDT, CDR2 YNNKEL (reference sequence). The CDR3 reads CASSQGRRQETQYF. The DNA for the CDR3 is TGTGCCAGCAGCCAAGGTAGGCGGCAAGAGACCCAGTACTTC.

This clone was counted between two and nine times. The chain recombines TRBV5-4 with TRBJ1-4; 8 nucleotides agree with TRBD1. From germline, CDR1 is SGHNT and CDR2 YYREEE (reference sequence). The J segment lost 7 bases and the V segment lost 2 bases, leaving 4 bases of the junction unmatched. The CDR3 loop spans 14 amino acids. CDR3 amino acids: CASSLPGGGEKLFF. The CDR3 coding sequence is TGTGCCAGCAGCTTACCAGGGGGCGGTGAAAAACTGTTTTTT.

This clone was seen only a few times. CDR3 residues: CASSSGTGGNTIYF. CDR3 coding DNA: TGCGCCAGCAGCTCCGGTACGGGGGGAAACACCATATATTTT. The chain combines TRBV5-1 with TRBJ1-3; no firm D call. V lost 3 bases to trimming and J lost 4 bases, with 11 bases between them. This CDR3 region has 14 residues. CDR1 is SGHRS, CDR2 YFSETQ, per germline.

This clone has just one count. The sample carries other DNA sequences with the same CDR3. V is TRBV5-1 and J is TRBJ2-5; 7 bases are shared with TRBD1. The CDR3 is made up of 14 amino acids. With V trimmed by 3 bases and J by 1 base, 3 bases remained unmatched. Germline V gives CDR1 SGHRS, CDR2 YFSETQ. The CDR3 sequence is CASSSGTVQETQYF. In DNA form, the CDR3 reads TGCGCCAGCAGCTCAGGGACAGTCCAAGAGACCCAGTACTTC.